Below are 20 T cell receptor beta chains sequenced from a single sample in a study of OX40 agonist ivuxolimab in advanced cancers. Receptor libraries were prepared by the immunoSEQ multiplex PCR assay. TCRdb obtained this table from immuneACCESS and retained in-frame rearrangements with V and J assigned. These tables miss some clones; where compared with another copy, unresolved V genes account for less than half of the shortfall, and the remainder is unexplained. For this sample there are tens of thousands of clones; 80% to 90% appear just once. Under 4.5% of the sample comes from the top ten. Material: CD4+ or CD8+ T cells sorted from blood, obtained in a trial of the OX40 agonist ivuxolimab. Receptor source: an adult with an advanced solid tumor such as melanoma, head and neck, liver or kidney cancer.

This chain links TRBV15 with TRBJ2-3; 9 bases map to TRBD1. Germline-derived CDR1 and CDR2 are LNHNV and YYDKDF (reference sequence). V trimming: 3 bases; J trimming: 5 bases; junction bases outside the gene matches: 0. The CDR3 has 13 residues. The CDR3 loop is CATSRDRGDTQYF. The DNA of the CDR3 is TGTGCCACCAGCAGGGACAGGGGAGATACGCAGTATTTT.

This rearrangement joins TRBV6-5 to TRBJ2-3; the D gene is possibly TRBD2 (5 bases). CDR1 MNHEY and CDR2 SVGAGI come from the germline V gene. The CDR3 sequence is 14 residues long. V was clipped by 8 bases and J by 6 bases, with 18 bases between them. The CDR3 sequence is CASGFGRRWDTQYF. CDR3 nucleotides: TGTGCCAGCGGGTTCGGGCGGAGGTGGGATACGCAGTATTTT.

The chain recombines TRBV10-3 with TRBJ1-4, with TRBD1 matching 7 bases. V shed 4 bases, J shed 8 bases, and the junction held 4 bases outside the gene matches. The CDR3 length is 13 residues. In germline, CDR1 is ENHRY, CDR2 SYGVKD. CDR3 sequence reads: CAISGQGHEKLFF. In DNA form, the CDR3 reads TGTGCCATCAGTGGACAGGGACACGAAAAACTGTTTTTT.

This chain's CDR3 is CASSSGTSGRAREQYF. The CDR3 bases are TGCGCCAGCAGCTCCGGGACTAGCGGGAGGGCCCGGGAGCAGTACTTC. The V gene is TRBV5-1, the J gene TRBJ2-7; 16 positions match TRBD2. The CDR3 loop spans 16 amino acids. The ends lost 3 bases at V and 7 bases at J; junction bases unmatched: 7. The germline CDR1 and CDR2 sequences are SGHRS and YFSETQ.

The V and J genes are TRBV29-1 and TRBJ1-1; TRBD1 aligns across 9 bases. J gave up 3 bases and V 7 bases, and 6 bases lay outside the gene matches. Germline V gives CDR1 SQVTM, CDR2 ANQGSEA. CDR3 length: 13 residues. CDR3 in DNA: TGCAGCGCTCTGACAGGGGGGTACACTGAAGCTTTCTTT. It codes for CSALTGGYTEAFF.

This chain connects TRBV14 to TRBJ2-7, with D possibly matching TRBD2 (5 bases). This CDR3 has 15 amino acids. Trimming left V 0 bases short and J 0 bases short, with 9 bases between. Looked up from germline, CDR1 is SGHDN and CDR2 is FVKESK. This chain's CDR3 is CASSQEEGTSYEQYF. DNA for the CDR3: TGTGCCAGCAGCCAAGAAGAGGGAACCTCCTACGAGCAGTACTTC.

The rearrangement joins TRBV6-6 to TRBJ2-5; perhaps D is TRBD1 or TRBD2 (5 bases each). V shed 5 bases and J shed 5 bases, with 18 bases lying between them. The CDR3 runs 15 residues. Germline V gene data show CDR1 as MNHNY and CDR2 as SVGAGI (reference sequence). The CDR3 reads CASSGAGRGGETQYF. The DNA for the CDR3 is TGTGCCAGCAGTGGGGCCGGCCGGGGCGGGGAGACCCAGTACTTC.

The CDR3 region is CASRTPRREKNYNSPLHF. The CDR3 region has the DNA TGTGCCAGCAGGACCCCTCGCAGGGAAAAAAACTATAATTCACCCCTCCACTTT. This chain connects TRBV28 to TRBJ1-6; tentative D call: TRBD1 (5 bases). Germline CDR1 is MDHEN and CDR2 is SYDVKM. The CDR3 is 18 residues long. V lost 6 bases and J lost 3, with 21 bases in between.

The chain employs TRBV18 and TRBJ2-3, with D perhaps TRBD2 (7 bases). The CDR3 has 16 amino acids. Trimming stripped 6 bases from V and 2 bases from J, with 18 bases between. The germline V gene has CDR1 KGHSH and CDR2 LQKENI. The CDR3 DNA reads as TGTGCCAGCTCCTGGGGGGGCGGACTTCACACAGATACGCAGTATTTT. Its protein is CASSWGGGLHTDTQYF.

V is TRBV7-8 and J is TRBJ1-4; D might be TRBD1 (6 bases). The V gene's germline CDR1 is SGHVS and CDR2 FQNEAQ. V was pared by 3 bases and J by 8 bases, with 13 bases between. The CDR3 runs to 14 residues. The CDR3 DNA reads as TGTGCCAGCAGCTTCGGTCCAGGGGTCGAAAAACTGTTTTTT. Amino acids: CASSFGPGVEKLFF.

Regarding this clone: One end of the junction is discordant with germline, which a read error may explain. The chain links TRBV27 to TRBJ2-7; 7 bases agree with TRBD1. This CDR3 region has 13 residues. CDR1 and CDR2 from the germline V gene are MNHEY and SMNVEV (reference sequence). The CDR3 is CASSLSRGRPEDF. Here the CDR3 DNA reads TGTGCCAGCAGTTTATCAAGGGGGCGGCCCGAGGACTTC.

The chain joins TRBV18 to TRBJ1-2; 8 nucleotides line up with TRBD1. The CDR3 covers 15 residues. V gave up 2 bases and J gave up 3 bases; unmatched junction bases: 5. Looked up from germline, CDR1 is KGHSH and CDR2 is LQKENI. CDR3 residues: CASSPSRGLDYGYTF. CDR3 sequence (DNA): TGTGCCAGCTCACCATCCAGGGGGCTAGACTATGGCTACACCTTC.

The chain employs TRBV2 and TRBJ1-4; tentatively, D is TRBD1 (5 bases). The ends were cut back, 3 bases at V and 10 bases at J, with 12 bases in the middle. The CDR3 is made up of 13 amino acids. CDR1 SNHLY and CDR2 FYNNEI come from the germline V gene. DNA for the CDR3: TGTGCCAGCAGTGACCAGACTGGGGGAAAACTGTTTTTT. Protein sequence: CASSDQTGGKLFF.

The chain couples TRBV11-1 to TRBJ2-7; possibly TRBD1 or TRBD2 for D (5 bases each). The CDR3 loop spans 15 amino acids. V lost 6 bases, J lost 0 bases, and 15 bases lay in between. The V gene's germline CDR1 is SGHAT and CDR2 FQDESV (reference sequence). CDR3 nucleotides: TGTGCCAGCAGGAGTCGGGACGCCAACTCCTACGAGCAGTACTTC. This codes for CASRSRDANSYEQYF. The variable domain in full, with the rest retrieved from reference TRBV11-1 and TRBJ2-7, is EAEVAQSPRYKITEKSQAVAFWCDPISGHATLYWYRQILGQGPELLVQFQDESVVDDSQLPKDRFSAERLKGVDSTLKIQPAELGDSAMYLCASRSRDANSYEQYFGPGTRLTVT.

This sequence joins TRBV19 and TRBJ1-2; 9 bases line up with TRBD1. Trimming cost V 0 bases and J 8 bases; bases outside gene matches: 7. CDR1 and CDR2 (germline): LNHDA, SQIVND (reference sequence). The CDR3 totals 15 residues. The DNA of the CDR3 is TGTGCCAGTAGTATAGATCACGGGACAGGGCAAGGCTACACCTTC. It yields the protein CASSIDHGTGQGYTF.

This rearrangement joins TRBV30 to TRBJ2-1, with TRBD2 matching 10 bases. The CDR3 consists of 12 residues. From germline, CDR1 is GTSNPN and CDR2 SVGIG (reference sequence). V lost 0 bases to trimming and J lost 16 bases; unmatched junction nucleotides: 6. CDR3 nucleotide sequence: TGTGCCTGGAGTGTAGGAGCGGGAGGGCTTTTCTTC. It codes for CAWSVGAGGLFF. Based on the CDR3 plus reference TRBV30 and TRBJ2-1, the full variable domain is SQTIHQWPATLVQPVGSPLSLECTVEGTSNPNLYWYRQAAGRGLQLLFYSVGIGQISSEVPQNLSASRPQDRQFILSSKKLLLSDSGFYLCAWSVGAGGLFFGPGTRLTVL.

In regard to this clone: The identical CDR3 is also encoded by other nucleotide sequences in the sample. This chain's CDR3 is CASSLATGGRSYEQYF. The CDR3 DNA is TGTGCCAGCAGCTTGGCGACAGGGGGCAGATCGTACGAGCAGTACTTC. The chain couples TRBV7-9 to TRBJ2-7; 10 bases match TRBD1. The CDR3 runs to 16 residues. V lost 3 bases, J lost 4 bases, and 9 bases stayed unmatched. The germline gives CDR1 SEHNR, CDR2 FQNEAQ (reference sequence). Combining the CDR3 with reference TRBV7-9 and TRBJ2-7 gives the whole variable domain DTGVSQNPRHKITKRGQNVTFRCDPISEHNRLYWYRQTLGQGPEFLTYFQNEAQLEKSRLLSDRFSAERPKGSFSTLEIQRTEQGDSAMYLCASSLATGGRSYEQYFGPGTRLTVT.

This chain joins TRBV4-1 and TRBJ2-1; 7 bases are shared with TRBD2. There are 18 residues in the CDR3. The germline gives CDR1 MGHRA, CDR2 YSYEKL. The J segment lost 4 bases and the V segment lost 0 bases, leaving 12 bases of the junction unmatched. The CDR3 loop is CASSQDWGLADLYNEQFF. Written as DNA, the CDR3 is TGCGCCAGCAGCCAAGATTGGGGCCTAGCGGATTTATACAATGAGCAGTTCTTC.

The V and J genes are TRBV18 and TRBJ1-5, with 7 bases aligning to TRBD1. Trimming removed 1 base from V and 6 bases from J; junction bases left unmatched: 3. Per the germline V gene, CDR1 is KGHSH and CDR2 is LQKENI. The CDR3 loop spans 14 amino acids. The CDR3 DNA reads TGTGCCAGCTCACCACGACAGGGATTTCAGCCCCAGCATTTT. This sequence encodes CASSPRQGFQPQHF. Looking up the rest from reference TRBV18 and TRBJ1-5 gives the full variable domain: NAGVMQNPRHLVRRRGQEARLRCSPMKGHSHVYWYRQLPEEGLKFMVYLQKENIIDESGMPKERFSAEFPKEGPSILRIQQVVRGDSAAYFCASSPRQGFQPQHFGDGTRLSIL.

The gene calls are TRBV29-1 and TRBJ1-2, with no clear D. CDR3 length: 14 amino acids. Trimming took 6 bases from V and 3 from J, leaving 17 bases between them. The V gene's germline CDR1 is SQVTM and CDR2 ANQGSEA. CDR3 in amino acids: CSVSLIIGDYGYTF. The CDR3 DNA reads as TGCAGCGTGAGCCTAATCATTGGGGACTATGGCTACACCTTC.